This TCR beta chain is drawn from a study of blood T cells in healthy people across ages. Study-level background: T cells yielded about one barcoded beta molecule per two cells through template switching.

With a J-beta primer mix and a sample-barcoded 5' primer, a second PCR ran roughly 6 to 11 cycles. One entry per CDR3 protein, called by TCRdb with MiXCR from the 5' RACE reads. Of 1.5 million to 2 million distinct CDR3 sequences listed, roughly 28% are singletons. On this clonotype itself: Its specificity is not known.

Every participating donor contributed about 10 milliliters of peripheral blood through a draw. Isolation of PBMCs gave at least 6 million cells per sample. Study observations and caveats: Because donor CMV status was unknown, expanded clonotype changes were possibly confounded.

This CDR3 has 15 amino acids. The V end was cut by 4 bases, the J end by 6 bases, with 16 bases between. Germline-derived CDR1 and CDR2 are KGHSY and FQNENV. The source of this sequence is a woman aged 30 to 39 in good health. J is TRBJ2-4 and V is TRBV16; D call uncertain. The specimen was blood. CDR3 DNA: TGTGCCAGCAGCCGATCCTTGGACCGGCCAAACATTCAGTACTTC. It codes for CASSRSLDRPNIQYF.